What follows are 8 T cell receptor beta chains derived from one specimen sequenced in a study of cytomegalovirus exposure and HLA in healthy donors (dated by TCRdb to about 2017). The library came from the immunoSEQ multiplex PCR assay. What TCRdb holds here is the immuneACCESS table cut down to in-frame rearrangements. Part of the clones is not present; checked against another copy, under half of the missing clones reflect an unresolved V gene, and the others are unexplained. Recorded for this sample are fewer than 350,000 clones; roughly 90% of them occurred a single time. Around 0.92% of the sample belongs to the ten largest clones. The sequencing sample was made of PBMCs. The receptor set was obtained from a woman aged 18-29 years in good health and CMV-seronegative.

There are a few counts of this clone. The chain links TRBV6-4 to TRBJ2-2, with 7 positions matching TRBD2. The V and J ends lost 6 bases and 1 base, in that order; junction bases with no gene match: 8. CDR3 length: 16 residues. The germline V gene has CDR1 MRHNA and CDR2 SNTAGT. The CDR3 spells CASSPLAGENTGELFF. DNA for the CDR3: TGTGCCAGCAGCCCCCTCGCGGGAGAGAACACCGGGGAGCTGTTTTTT.

This clone was detected once. The chain links TRBV18 to TRBJ1-4; TRBD1 aligns across 7 bases. V trimming: 2 bases; J trimming: 4 bases; junction bases outside the gene matches: 10. The CDR3 is 17 amino acids. Germline-derived CDR1 and CDR2 are KGHSH and LQKENI. This CDR3 reads CASSPDQRTGDNEKLFF. CDR3 nucleotides: TGTGCCAGCTCACCAGATCAAAGGACAGGAGATAATGAAAAACTGTTTTTT.

The chain uses TRBV7-2 and TRBJ1-5, with D hard to call. Trimming took off 4 bases at V and 7 bases at J, with 8 bases between the two ends. Germline assignment: CDR1 SGHTA and CDR2 FQGNSA. The CDR3 is 12 amino acids. CDR3 DNA: TGTGCCAGCAGCTCTAGCGGACAGCCCCAGCATTTT. Translating gives CASSSSGQPQHF. The full variable domain, completed using reference TRBV7-2 and TRBJ1-5, is GAGVSQSPSNKVTEKGKDVELRCDPISGHTALYWYRQSLGQGLEFLIYFQGNSAPDKSGLPSDRFSAERTGGSVSTLTIQRTQQEDSAVYLCASSSSGQPQHFGDGTRLSIL.

This clone was observed once. The rearrangement joins TRBV9 to TRBJ2-7; 11 nucleotides align to TRBD2. The CDR3 is made up of 14 amino acids. Trimming removed 3 bases from V and 6 bases from J; junction bases left unmatched: 5. The germline V gene has CDR1 SGDLS and CDR2 YYNGEE. The CDR3 here is CASSGLAGPGEQYF. The CDR3 DNA reads as TGTGCCAGCAGCGGACTAGCGGGACCTGGCGAGCAGTACTTC.

The count of this clone is one. The gene calls are TRBV10-3 and TRBJ2-7; TRBD1 aligns across 8 bases. Germline lookup yields CDR1 ENHRY and CDR2 SYGVKD. V lost 9 bases and J lost 2; bases outside the gene matches: 3. The CDR3 consists of 12 residues. The CDR3: CAIGQGPYEQYF. CDR3 nucleotides: TGTGCCATAGGACAGGGACCCTACGAGCAGTACTTC.

The chain recombines TRBV28 with TRBJ2-4, with a possible D match to TRBD1 (6 bases). Trimming pared 2 bases from V and 15 bases from J, leaving 11 bases between. Germline assignment: CDR1 MDHEN and CDR2 SYDVKM. The CDR3 contains 11 residues. Here the CDR3 DNA reads TGTGCCAGCAGTTTAAGCCGGGACACGTACTTC. This encodes CASSLSRDTYF.

Of note for this clone: The same CDR3 also results from other DNA sequences found in this sample. The J gene is TRBJ2-1, the V gene TRBV6-5, with D perhaps matching TRBD2 (6 bases). In germline, CDR1 is MNHEY, CDR2 SVGAGI. The CDR3 consists of 15 residues. The V end was cut by 2 bases, the J end by 0 bases, with 8 bases between. CDR3 coding DNA: TGTGCCAGCAGTTACGCCGGGAGCTCCTACAATGAGCAGTTCTTC. Protein sequence: CASSYAGSSYNEQFF.

The chain combines TRBV2 with TRBJ1-1; 7 bases are shared with TRBD1. The CDR3 totals 15 residues. In germline, CDR1 is SNHLY, CDR2 FYNNEI. The J segment lost 0 bases and the V segment lost 4 bases, leaving 5 bases of the junction unmatched. The CDR3: CASSAEGALNTEAFF. CDR3 DNA sequence: TGTGCCAGCAGTGCCGAGGGGGCGTTGAACACTGAAGCTTTCTTT.